Presented here are 16 T cell receptor beta chains from one specimen sequenced in a study of beta chain features in type 1 diabetes. Expressed TCRB transcripts got sequenced, as all isolated RNA was reverse transcribed. Clones were sequenced by immunoSEQ multiplex PCR, and TCRdb holds only the in-frame ones, with some missing. Altogether 160,000 or so clones are present, roughly 60% being singletons, with the ten largest covering around 0.096%. Overall study findings and caveats: When Type 1 diabetes patients were examined, their TCRB CDR3s proved moderately but significantly shorter in all four CD4+ subsets.

These receptors' targets are unknown. Sample: naive CD4+ T cells from blood. These receptors all stem from a man aged 25-40 years with type 1 diabetes.

The table lists this clone with a few counts. The gene calls are TRBV29-1 and TRBJ1-2; a possible D gene is TRBD1 (5 bases). The CDR3 runs to 11 residues. Per germline, CDR1 SQVTM and CDR2 ANQGSEA. Trimming removed 7 bases from V and 6 bases from J, with 12 bases in between. CDR3 amino acids: CSGGEGDGYTF. In nucleotides, the CDR3 is TGCAGCGGTGGAGAAGGGGATGGCTACACCTTC.

The genes are TRBV29-1 and TRBJ1-1; D may be TRBD1 (6 bases). Deletions cut 6 bases from V and 4 bases from J, with 9 bases between. The V gene's germline CDR1 is SQVTM and CDR2 ANQGSEA. There are 11 residues in the CDR3. In DNA, the CDR3 is TGCAGCGTCACACAGGGCACTGAAGCTTTCTTT. Translated, it gives CSVTQGTEAFF.

V and J are TRBV9 and TRBJ2-7, with D possibly matching TRBD1 (5 bases). Per the germline V gene, CDR1 is SGDLS and CDR2 is YYNGEE. The V gene lost 2 bases and the J gene lost 2 bases, with 14 bases spanning the gap. The CDR3 totals 15 residues. CDR3 sequence reads: CASSVTGEGAYEQYF. The CDR3 coding sequence is TGTGCCAGCAGCGTTACAGGTGAAGGAGCCTACGAGCAGTACTTC.

This clone appeared a few times. The V gene is TRBV29-1, the J gene TRBJ2-3; D call uncertain. From germline, CDR1 is SQVTM and CDR2 ANQGSEA. The V gene lost 3 bases and the J gene lost 1 base, with 11 bases spanning the gap. This CDR3 has 14 amino acids. The CDR3 region has the DNA TGCAGCGTTGATACTGGGCTAGGCACAGATACGCAGTATTTT. Protein sequence: CSVDTGLGTDTQYF.

The chain carries TRBV2 and TRBJ1-1; D is unclear. V lost 1 base, J lost 4 bases, and 7 bases lay in between. The CDR3 consists of 13 residues. From germline, CDR1 is SNHLY and CDR2 FYNNEI. CDR3 in amino acids: CASSEGLGTEAFF. The CDR3 DNA follows: TGTGCCAGCAGTGAAGGGCTGGGCACTGAAGCTTTCTTT.

This clone showed up just a few times. The rearrangement uses TRBV4-1 and TRBJ2-7; perhaps TRBD1 as D (6 bases). Germline V lookup: CDR1 MGHRA, CDR2 YSYEKL. V lost 2 bases to trimming and J lost 7 bases, with 18 bases between them. CDR3 size: 15 residues. CDR3: CASSQRTETSGEQYF. For the CDR3, the DNA is TGCGCCAGCAGCCAACGGACAGAGACTTCTGGGGAGCAGTACTTC.

The CDR3 sequence is CSAASTTGETQYF. Written as DNA, the CDR3 is TGCAGCGCAGCCTCGACTACGGGTGAGACCCAGTACTTC. The rearrangement links TRBV29-1 to TRBJ2-5, with D perhaps TRBD2 (5 bases). CDR1 is SQVTM, CDR2 ANQGSEA, per germline. V was trimmed by 7 bases and J by 5 bases, leaving 17 bases between them. This CDR3 spans 13 amino acids. Based on the CDR3 plus reference TRBV29-1 and TRBJ2-5, the full variable domain is SAVISQKPSRDICQRGTSLTIQCQVDSQVTMMFWYRQQPGQSLTLIATANQGSEATYESGFVIDKFPISRPNLTFSTLTVSNMSPEDSSIYLCSAASTTGETQYFGPGTRLLVL.

This chain links TRBV6-7 with TRBJ2-1; maybe TRBD2 (7 bases). TRBV6-7 carries the ORF label, with uncertain function. The V end lost 5 bases, the J end lost 7 bases, and 15 bases lay between the germline ends. The length of the CDR3 is 14 residues. CDR3 in amino acids: CASSRGAGANEQFF. CDR3 nucleotides: TGTGCCAGCAGTCGGGGGGCCGGAGCAAATGAGCAGTTCTTC.

V is TRBV25-1 and J is TRBJ1-2, with D unresolved. CDR1 and CDR2 from the germline V gene are MGHDK and SYGVNS. This CDR3 comprises 13 residues. Trimming removed 5 bases at V and 7 bases at J, with 14 bases between. The CDR3 DNA follows: TGTGCCAGCAGTCCTTCAGATGGGGTTGGCTACACCTTC. This codes for CASSPSDGVGYTF.

This clone was picked up a small number of times. The V gene is TRBV9, the J gene TRBJ2-2, with D uncertain. The V end was cut by 2 bases, the J end by 4 bases, with 9 bases between. This CDR3 has 14 residues. Per the germline V gene, CDR1 is SGDLS and CDR2 is YYNGEE. DNA for the CDR3: TGTGCCAGCAGCGTTGGTCGGGTCACCGGGGAGCTGTTTTTT. It is translated as CASSVGRVTGELFF.

This clone came up once. V is TRBV7-9 and J is TRBJ2-1, with 9 bases lining up with TRBD2. From germline, CDR1 is SEHNR and CDR2 FQNEAQ (reference sequence). V lost 5 bases to trimming and J lost 6 bases; unmatched junction nucleotides: 11. CDR3 length: 16 amino acids. CDR3 sequence: CASSDPALAGFNEQFF. The CDR3 nucleotides read TGTGCCAGCAGCGACCCGGCGCTAGCGGGGTTCAATGAGCAGTTCTTC.

V gene TRBV30 combines with J gene TRBJ2-2, with 7 positions matching TRBD1. The CDR3 loop spans 14 amino acids. CDR1 is GTSNPN, CDR2 SVGIG, per germline (reference sequence). J was trimmed by 0 bases and V by 3 bases; bases with no gene match: 1. CDR3 nucleotides: TGTGCCTGGAGGGGACAGCCGAACACCGGGGAGCTGTTTTTT. Protein sequence: CAWRGQPNTGELFF.

V is TRBV29-1 and J is TRBJ1-2; a possible D gene is TRBD1 (5 bases). The germline V gene has CDR1 SQVTM and CDR2 ANQGSEA. The CDR3 spans 11 residues. The V gene lost 4 bases and the J gene lost 7 bases, with 10 bases spanning the gap. This CDR3 reads CSVGQSSGYTF. CDR3 sequence (DNA): TGCAGCGTTGGACAGAGCTCTGGCTACACCTTC.

This rearrangement joins TRBV29-1 to TRBJ2-5; D gene unclear. There are 12 residues in the CDR3. The germline V and J ends were trimmed by 7 bases and 7 bases, with 16 bases remaining between them. Germline V gene sequence: CDR1 SQVTM, CDR2 ANQGSEA. The CDR3 sequence: CSGESGVGTQYF. As DNA, the CDR3 is TGCAGCGGCGAAAGTGGGGTAGGGACCCAGTACTTC.

The CDR3 sequence is CASSDSGIAGRKDTQYF. For the CDR3, the DNA is TGTGCCAGCAGTGACTCAGGGATAGCGGGGAGGAAAGATACGCAGTATTTT. The rearrangement uses TRBV6-4 and TRBJ2-3; 8 nucleotides agree with TRBD2. Germline CDR1 reads MRHNA; CDR2 reads SNTAGT. V trimming: 0 bases; J trimming: 5 bases; junction bases outside the gene matches: 10. This CDR3 spans 17 amino acids.

The rearrangement joins TRBV11-2 to TRBJ1-2; the D gene is possibly TRBD1 (5 bases). The length of the CDR3 is 15 residues. Trimming left V 6 bases short and J 5 bases short, with 19 bases between. Per the germline V gene, CDR1 is SGHAT and CDR2 is FQNNGV. The CDR3 is CASRLPSGTGYGYTF. DNA of the CDR3: TGTGCCAGCAGATTACCCTCCGGGACGGGGTATGGCTACACCTTC.